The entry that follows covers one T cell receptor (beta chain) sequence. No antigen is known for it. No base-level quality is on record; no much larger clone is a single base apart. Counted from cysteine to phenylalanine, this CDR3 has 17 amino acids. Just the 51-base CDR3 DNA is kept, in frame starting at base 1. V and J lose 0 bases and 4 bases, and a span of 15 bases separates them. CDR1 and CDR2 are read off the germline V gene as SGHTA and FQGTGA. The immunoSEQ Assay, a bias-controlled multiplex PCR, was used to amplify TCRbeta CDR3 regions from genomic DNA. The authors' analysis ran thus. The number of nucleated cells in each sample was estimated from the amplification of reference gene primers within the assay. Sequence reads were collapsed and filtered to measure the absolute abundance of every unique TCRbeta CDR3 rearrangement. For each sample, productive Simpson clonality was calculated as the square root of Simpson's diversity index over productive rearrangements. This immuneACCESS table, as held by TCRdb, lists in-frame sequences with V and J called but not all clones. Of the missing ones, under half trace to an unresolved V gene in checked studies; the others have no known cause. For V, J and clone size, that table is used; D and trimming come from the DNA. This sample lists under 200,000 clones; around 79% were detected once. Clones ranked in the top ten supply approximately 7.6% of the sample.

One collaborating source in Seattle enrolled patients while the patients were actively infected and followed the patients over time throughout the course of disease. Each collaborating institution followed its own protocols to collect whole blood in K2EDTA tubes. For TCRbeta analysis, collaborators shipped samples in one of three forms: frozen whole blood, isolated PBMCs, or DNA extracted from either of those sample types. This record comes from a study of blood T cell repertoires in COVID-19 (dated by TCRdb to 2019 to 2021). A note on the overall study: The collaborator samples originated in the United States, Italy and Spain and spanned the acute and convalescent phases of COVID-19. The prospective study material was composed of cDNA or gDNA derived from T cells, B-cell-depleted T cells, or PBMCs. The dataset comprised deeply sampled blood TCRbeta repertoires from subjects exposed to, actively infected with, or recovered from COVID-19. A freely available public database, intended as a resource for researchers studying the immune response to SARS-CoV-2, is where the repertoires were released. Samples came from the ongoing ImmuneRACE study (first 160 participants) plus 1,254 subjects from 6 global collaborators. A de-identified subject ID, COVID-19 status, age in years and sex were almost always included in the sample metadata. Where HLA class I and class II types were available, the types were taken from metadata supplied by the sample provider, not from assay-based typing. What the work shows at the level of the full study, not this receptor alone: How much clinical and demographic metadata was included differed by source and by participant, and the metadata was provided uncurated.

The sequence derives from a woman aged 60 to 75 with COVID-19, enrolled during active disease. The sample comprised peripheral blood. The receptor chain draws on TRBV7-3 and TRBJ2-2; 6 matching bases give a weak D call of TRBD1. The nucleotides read TGTGCCAGCAGCTTAACGTTAGGAGCCAGGGGCACCGGGGAGCTGTTTTTT. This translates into CASSLTLGARGTGELFF.